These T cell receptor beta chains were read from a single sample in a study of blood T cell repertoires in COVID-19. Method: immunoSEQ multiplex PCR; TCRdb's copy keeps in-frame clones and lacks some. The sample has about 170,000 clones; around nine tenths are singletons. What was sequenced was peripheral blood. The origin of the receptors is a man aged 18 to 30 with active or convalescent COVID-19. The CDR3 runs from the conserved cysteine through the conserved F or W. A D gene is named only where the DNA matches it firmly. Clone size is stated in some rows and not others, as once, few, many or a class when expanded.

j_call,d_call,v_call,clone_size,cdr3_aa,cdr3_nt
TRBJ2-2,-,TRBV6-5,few,CASSSVAKYTGELFF,TGTGCCAGCAGTTCAGTAGCGAAATACACCGGGGAGCTGTTTTTT
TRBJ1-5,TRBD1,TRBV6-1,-,CASSEARQGDQPQHF,TGTGCCAGCAGTGAGGCGAGACAGGGGGATCAGCCCCAGCATTTT
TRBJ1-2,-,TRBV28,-,CASKVYPGAGYGYTF,TGTGCCAGCAAAGTTTATCCAGGGGCAGGGTATGGCTACACCTTC
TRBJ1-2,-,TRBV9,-,CASSVGAANYGYTF,TGTGCCAGCAGCGTAGGGGCAGCTAACTATGGCTACACCTTC
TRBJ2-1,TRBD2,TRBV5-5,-,CASSLRMISGGAYNEQFF,TGTGCCAGCAGCCTACGGATGATTAGCGGGGGGGCCTACAATGAGCAGTTCTTC
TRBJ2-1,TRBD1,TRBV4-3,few,CASSQDEGTGYNEQFF,TGCGCCAGCAGCCAAGATGAGGGGACAGGCTACAATGAGCAGTTCTTC
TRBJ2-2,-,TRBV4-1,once,CASSQDPLGATGELFF,TGCGCCAGCAGCCAAGATCCCCTGGGAGCGACCGGGGAGCTGTTTTTT
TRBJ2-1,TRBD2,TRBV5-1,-,CASSMGLAGGEQFF,TGCGCCAGCAGCATGGGACTAGCGGGAGGTGAGCAGTTCTTC
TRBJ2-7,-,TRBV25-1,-,CASSERGRVAYEQYF,TGTGCCAGCAGTGAGAGGGGGAGGGTTGCCTACGAGCAGTACTTC
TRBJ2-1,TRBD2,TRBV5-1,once,CASSLPSGRLSSYNEQFF,TGCGCCAGCAGCTTGCCTAGCGGGAGGCTCAGCTCCTACAATGAGCAGTTCTTC
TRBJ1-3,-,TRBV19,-,CAGGPGAGNTIYF,TGTGCCGGCGGGCCAGGGGCAGGAAACACCATATATTTT
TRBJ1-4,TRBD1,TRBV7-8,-,CASSPTGGREKLFF,TGTGCCAGCAGCCCGACAGGGGGTCGGGAAAAACTGTTTTTT
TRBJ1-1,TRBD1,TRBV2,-,CASERQGETEAFF,TGTGCCAGCGAGAGACAGGGGGAAACTGAAGCTTTCTTT
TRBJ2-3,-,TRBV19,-,CASSTIWDSSDTQYF,TGTGCCAGTAGTACTATCTGGGACTCGTCAGATACGCAGTATTTT
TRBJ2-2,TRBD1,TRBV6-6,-,CASSYVTGGTGELFF,TGTGCCAGCAGTTATGTGACAGGGGGAACCGGGGAGCTGTTTTTT
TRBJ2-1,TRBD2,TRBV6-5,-,CASRTSGSLYNEQFF,TGTGCCAGCAGAACTAGCGGGAGCCTCTACAATGAGCAGTTCTTC
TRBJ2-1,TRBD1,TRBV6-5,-,CASRLNTGGLNEQFF,TGTGCCAGCAGACTAAATACAGGGGGTTTAAATGAGCAGTTCTTC
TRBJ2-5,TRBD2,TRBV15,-,CATSRDHGLAGGETQYF,TGTGCCACCAGCAGAGATCACGGTCTAGCGGGAGGGGAGACCCAGTACTTC
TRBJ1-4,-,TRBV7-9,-,CASSLVGGGTNEKLFF,TGTGCCAGCAGCTTAGTGGGCGGGGGCACTAATGAAAAACTGTTTTTT
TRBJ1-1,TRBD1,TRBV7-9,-,CASRWTGGPPYTEAFF,TGTGCCAGCAGATGGACAGGGGGCCCTCCGTATACTGAAGCTTTCTTT
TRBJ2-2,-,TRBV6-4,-,CASSLGTGELFF,TGTGCCAGCAGTCTCGGTACCGGGGAGCTGTTTTTT
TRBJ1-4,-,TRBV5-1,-,CASSLGRVGEKLFF,TGCGCCAGCAGCTTGGGCAGGGTAGGGGAAAAACTGTTTTTT
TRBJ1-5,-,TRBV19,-,CASSIESLRSLNNQPQHF,TGTGCCAGTAGTATAGAATCCTTGAGAAGCTTAAACAATCAGCCCCAGCATTTT
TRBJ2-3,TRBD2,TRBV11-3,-,CASSLVAGGPNTQYF,TGTGCCAGCAGCTTAGTAGCGGGGGGGCCAAATACGCAGTATTTT
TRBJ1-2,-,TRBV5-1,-,CASSLGWNTALEGGYTF,TGCGCCAGCAGCTTGGGTTGGAATACCGCGCTGGAGGGTGGCTACACCTTC
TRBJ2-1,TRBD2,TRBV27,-,CASSLLAGGPRGEQFF,TGTGCCAGCAGCCTCTTAGCGGGAGGGCCGAGAGGTGAGCAGTTCTTC
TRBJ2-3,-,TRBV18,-,CASSPPNSPTDTQYF,TGTGCCAGCTCACCACCAAACAGTCCCACAGATACGCAGTATTTT
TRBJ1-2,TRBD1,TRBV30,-,CAWNAQQGAGAYGYTF,TGTGCCTGGAATGCACAACAGGGGGCTGGGGCCTATGGCTACACCTTC
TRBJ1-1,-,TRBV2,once,CASTGEVTEAFF,TGTGCCAGCACAGGGGAAGTAACTGAAGCTTTCTTT
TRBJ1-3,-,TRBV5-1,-,CASSLAGAGNTIYF,TGCGCCAGCAGCTTGGCAGGGGCCGGAAACACCATATATTTT
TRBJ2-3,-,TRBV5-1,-,CASSPRESTDTQYF,TGCGCCAGCAGCCCTAGGGAGAGCACAGATACGCAGTATTTT
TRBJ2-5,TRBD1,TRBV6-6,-,CASRGQVFQETQYF,TGTGCCAGCAGAGGACAGGTCTTCCAAGAGACCCAGTACTTC
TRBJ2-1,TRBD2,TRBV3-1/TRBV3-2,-,CASSQTSGSFLRGQFF,TGTGCCAGCAGCCAAACTAGCGGGAGTTTCTTGAGAGGGCAGTTCTTC
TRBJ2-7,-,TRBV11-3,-,CASSSGGAGYEQYF,TGTGCCAGCAGCTCTGGGGGGGCGGGTTACGAGCAGTACTTC
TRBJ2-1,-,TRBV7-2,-,CASSLLDPNEQFF,TGTGCCAGCAGCTTATTAGATCCCAATGAGCAGTTCTTC
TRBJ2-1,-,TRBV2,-,CASRWTLSSYNEQFF,TGTGCCAGCAGGTGGACTTTGAGCTCCTACAATGAGCAGTTCTTC